This passage covers 8 T cell receptor beta chains from one sample sequenced in a study of regulatory T cells in long-lasting Graves disease. The time point was: persistent/refractory GD, antithyroid drugs over 5 years with positive TRAb. The TCR library was prepared using RNA isolated from PBMCs. Building the TCR beta libraries relied on iRepertoire HTBI primers, and CDR3 regions underwent Arm-PCR. One entry per CDR3 protein results from TCRdb running MiXCR on the multiplex PCR reads. The table records some 420,000 distinct CDR3 sequences, approximately 23% of them present only once. The sample consisted of peripheral blood mononuclear cells (PBMCs), taken when the disease was refractory, from a patient treated with antithyroid drugs. These receptors originate from a female donor with Graves disease.

This sequence joins TRBV28 and TRBJ2-3; D assignment may be TRBD1 or TRBD2 (5 bases each). The V gene lost 3 bases and the J gene lost 4 bases, with 17 bases spanning the gap. This CDR3 is built from 16 residues. Germline CDR1 is MDHEN and CDR2 is SYDVKM. The CDR3 coding sequence is TGTGCCAGCAGTTTCCGGGGCCTCCAGAGCCCAGATACGCAGTATTTT. This codes for CASSFRGLQSPDTQYF.

The rearrangement joins TRBV20-1 to TRBJ1-3; D uncertain. V was cut by 7 bases and J by 3 bases, with 1 base left in between. Germline assignment: CDR1 DFQATT and CDR2 SNEGSKA (reference sequence). This CDR3 contains 9 residues. The CDR3 loop reads CSGGNTIYF. The CDR3 nucleotides read TGCAGTGGTGGAAACACCATATATTTT.

This clonotype has at least ten counts. The rearrangement links TRBV28 to TRBJ1-6, with 7 bases lining up with TRBD1. Germline lookup yields CDR1 MDHEN and CDR2 SYDVKM. The trim removed 10 bases at V and 8 bases at J, leaving 17 bases unmatched. The CDR3 totals 16 residues. CDR3 coding DNA: TGTGCCACTCGGGGGCTCCGGGACAGCATATATTCACCCCTCCACTTT. Amino acids: CATRGLRDSIYSPLHF.

This clonotype was recorded many times. V gene TRBV28 combines with J gene TRBJ1-2; D perhaps matches TRBD1 (5 bases). The CDR3 consists of 14 residues. Germline assignment: CDR1 MDHEN and CDR2 SYDVKM. V gave up 2 bases and J gave up 3 bases, with 10 bases separating them. This chain's CDR3 is CASSLQGFDYGYTF. The CDR3 nucleotides are TGTGCCAGCAGTTTACAGGGATTCGACTATGGCTACACCTTC.

This clonotype occurred many times. The chain joins TRBV7-2 to TRBJ2-7; D gene unclear. Trimming cost V 2 bases and J 6 bases, with 20 bases left between them. Germline loops: CDR1 SGHTA, CDR2 FQGNSA. This CDR3 is built from 16 residues. The CDR3 loop is CASSLSLPRWAAEQYF. The CDR3 DNA reads as TGTGCCAGCAGCTTATCCCTCCCACGGTGGGCGGCCGAGCAGTACTTC.

This clonotype was observed at least ten times. This chain connects TRBV27 to TRBJ1-3, with D uncertain. Germline V CDR1 and CDR2: MNHEY, SMNVEV (reference sequence). V was clipped by 3 bases and J by 4 bases, with 7 bases between them. CDR3 length: 13 residues. CDR3 in DNA: TGTGCCAGCAGTTTGCGAGAGGGAAACACCATATATTTT. Amino acid sequence: CASSLREGNTIYF.

This clonotype was detected only a few times. The chain has TRBV27 and TRBJ2-7; 9 positions agree with TRBD1. V was clipped by 6 bases and J by 3 bases; unmatched bases: 9. The CDR3 contains 15 residues. Germline V gene sequence: CDR1 MNHEY, CDR2 SMNVEV (reference sequence). The CDR3 sequence is CASRRSGTGIYEQYF. The CDR3 coding sequence is TGTGCCAGCAGGAGGTCCGGGACAGGGATCTACGAGCAGTACTTC.

This clonotype was recorded many times. The chain links TRBV10-3 to TRBJ1-2; D may be TRBD1 (6 bases). This CDR3 region has 13 residues. V dropped 10 bases and J dropped 2 bases, with 14 bases sitting between them. Germline CDR1 is ENHRY and CDR2 is SYGVKD. In nucleotides, the CDR3 is TGTGCCACCATGATAGGGGGGAACTATGGCTACACCTTC. Translation: CATMIGGNYGYTF.